This is a list of T cell receptor beta chains from one sample in a study of OX40 agonist ivuxolimab in advanced cancers. The data were produced by immunoSEQ multiplex PCR, yet TCRdb's version contains in-frame clones alone and is incomplete. Here the sample spans approximately 97,000 clones, about 86% being singletons. Here the sequenced sample was CD4+ or CD8+ T cells sorted from blood, taken in a trial of the OX40 agonist ivuxolimab. All receptors derive from an adult with an advanced solid tumor such as melanoma, head and neck, liver or kidney cancer. Each CDR3 is given with its conserved first and last residue. A D gene is named only where the DNA matches it firmly. The size field is filled for only some rows; it gives once, few, many or a size class.

J: TRBJ1-4; D: .; size: .; V: TRBV6-1; DNA: TGTGCCAGCAGTGGACAGAATGAAAAACTGTTTTTT; CDR3: CASSGQNEKLFF
J: TRBJ1-5; D: .; size: .; V: TRBV5-6; DNA: TGTGCCAGCAGCTCTACGTTAGGCAATCAGCCCCAGCATTTT; CDR3: CASSSTLGNQPQHF
J: TRBJ2-1; D: TRBD1; size: once; V: TRBV9; DNA: TGTGCCAGCAGCGGACGGACAGGGACGTACAATGAGCAGTTCTTC; CDR3: CASSGRTGTYNEQFF
J: TRBJ2-1; D: TRBD2; size: .; V: TRBV6-4; DNA: TGTGCCAGCAGTGGAACTCATAGCGGGGGGGCTAACTATGAGCAGTTCTTC; CDR3: CASSGTHSGGANYEQFF
J: TRBJ1-2; D: .; size: .; V: TRBV12-5; DNA: TGTGCTAGTGGCTATCAGGGACCTGAGGGGGGCTACACCTTC; CDR3: CASGYQGPEGGYTF
J: TRBJ2-5; D: .; size: .; V: TRBV18; DNA: TGTGCCAGCTCACCAGAAGAGACCCAGTACTTC; CDR3: CASSPEETQYF
J: TRBJ2-4; D: TRBD2; size: .; V: TRBV5-1; DNA: TGCGCCAGCAGCTTGGCACCGATGACTAGCGGGGATCTAGCCAAAAACATTCAGTACTTC; CDR3: CASSLAPMTSGDLAKNIQYF
J: TRBJ1-2; D: TRBD1; size: .; V: TRBV7-2; DNA: TGTGCCAGCAGCTTCGCGAGACAGGGTGGGTTGATCGGCTACACCTTC; CDR3: CASSFARQGGLIGYTF
J: TRBJ2-7; D: .; size: .; V: TRBV5-1; DNA: TGCGCCAGCAGCCCTGGAATGAGGGTAGGCGAGCAGTACTTC; CDR3: CASSPGMRVGEQYF
J: TRBJ2-3; D: TRBD1; size: .; V: TRBV18; DNA: TGTGCCAGCTCACCACCCGGACAGGGCGCGCAGTATTTT; CDR3: CASSPPGQGAQYF
J: TRBJ1-6; D: .; size: .; V: TRBV5-8; DNA: TGTGCCAGCAGCTTGGCCGGTGGTTCCTATAATTCACCCCTCCACTTT; CDR3: CASSLAGGSYNSPLHF
J: TRBJ1-1; D: .; size: .; V: TRBV6-1; DNA: TGTGCCAGCAGTGAAGCTATAGGACGGGCTTTCTTT; CDR3: CASSEAIGRAFF